The 4 T cell receptor beta chains in this list originate from one sample, sequenced in a study of shared clonotypes between healthy human individuals. Method: immunoSEQ multiplex PCR; TCRdb's copy keeps in-frame clones and lacks some. The sample gives approximately 440,000 clones, approximately 71% of which show up once; about 11% is in the top ten. Specimen: PBMCs. Every receptor here comes from a woman in her thirties or forties in good health. Some clones in this sample may be carry-over from other donors' samples.

The rearrangement uses TRBV6-1 and TRBJ2-4; no firm D call. The CDR3 has 14 amino acids. CDR1 and CDR2 (germline): MNHNS, SASEGT. Trimming shortened V by 6 bases and J by 0 bases, and 9 bases separated the two germline ends. DNA of the CDR3: TGTGCCAGCAGGCAACAGTTAGCCAAAAACATTCAGTACTTC. It translates to CASRQQLAKNIQYF.

For this clone: This likely reflects a read error, since a far larger clone is one base away. The chain recombines TRBV11-2 with TRBJ1-5; D uncertain. The CDR3 consists of 15 residues. V dropped 5 bases and J dropped 2 bases, with 13 bases sitting between them. From germline, CDR1 is SGHAT and CDR2 FQNNGV. In DNA, the CDR3 is TGTGCCAGCAGCCCCATAGGGAGACGCAATCAGCCCCAGCATTTT. Translated, it gives CASSPIGRRNQPQHF.

This clone has ten or more counts. Other nucleotide sequences in the sample specify the same CDR3. The rearrangement uses TRBV4-1 and TRBJ2-7, with D perhaps assigned TRBD1 or TRBD2 (6 bases each). The CDR3 runs 15 residues. The germline V gene encodes CDR1 MGHRA and CDR2 YSYEKL. The V end was cut by 4 bases, the J end by 1 base, with 14 bases between. The CDR3 here is CASSLEGGQSYEQYF. CDR3 sequence (DNA): TGCGCCAGCAGCCTAGAGGGGGGCCAATCCTACGAGCAGTACTTC.

This chain connects TRBV19 to TRBJ1-1; TRBD1 matches at 7 bases. The V segment lost 7 bases and the J segment 5 bases; nucleotides outside the gene matches: 4. The CDR3 is made up of 12 amino acids. Per the germline V gene, CDR1 is LNHDA and CDR2 is SQIVND (reference sequence). The CDR3 region has the DNA TGTGCCAGTATGGGACAGATGACTGAAGCTTTCTTT. Translating it yields CASMGQMTEAFF.